This TCR beta chain comes out of a study of identical twins. Study conclusions and caveats: Twins' surplus sharing was weaker for beta out-of-frame sequences. Findings depended on cross-sectional statistics rather than tracking the same donors.

TCRdb passed the 5' RACE reads through MiXCR, listing each CDR3 protein once. The data show about 920,000 distinct CDR3 sequences, 12% seen once. There are 15 residues in the CDR3. Trimming cost V 3 bases and J 0 bases, with 8 bases left between them. This clonotype was detected many times. Its antigen is unknown. This same sample was also taken into another study, of yellow fever vaccine responses in identical twins.

Sample: PBMCs. The V gene is TRBV12-3 or TRBV12-4, the J gene TRBJ2-2; a possible D gene is TRBD2 (5 bases). This sequence was found in a woman aged 18-29 years in good health. The CDR3 loop reads CASSLSGSNTGELFF. CDR3 nucleotides: TGTGCCAGCAGTTTGAGCGGTTCGAACACCGGGGAGCTGTTTTTT.